A selection of T cell receptor beta chains follows, all from one sample in a study of blood T cell repertoires in COVID-19. TCRdb's table, derived via immunoSEQ multiplex PCR, lists solely in-frame clones and lacks some. The sample shows a few hundred thousand clones, more than 85% of them seen only once. Sequencing was performed on peripheral blood. The receptors here all came from a woman in her 70s with active or convalescent COVID-19. Each CDR3 is given with its conserved first and last residue. The order of the fields is J gene, clone size, V gene, D gene, CDR3 DNA, CDR3 protein. D genes are given only for firm matches. Clone size is not always given. Where it is, it says once, few, many or a class for expanded clones.

j_gene: TRBJ2-7
abundance: -
v_gene: TRBV12-3/TRBV12-4
d_gene: -
CDR3nt: TGTGCCAGCAGTCCCGAGGGGAGGAACGAGCAGTACTTC
CDR3aa: CASSPEGRNEQYF

j_gene: TRBJ1-1
abundance: -
v_gene: TRBV7-2
d_gene: -
CDR3nt: TGTGCCAGCAGCTTATCGTGGGGGCGACGGACTGAAGCTTTCTTT
CDR3aa: CASSLSWGRRTEAFF

j_gene: TRBJ1-2
abundance: -
v_gene: TRBV5-8
d_gene: -
CDR3nt: TGTGCCAGCAGCTTGGAGCCCTTCGAGCCTTATACCTATGGCTACACCTTC
CDR3aa: CASSLEPFEPYTYGYTF

j_gene: TRBJ1-4
abundance: few
v_gene: TRBV6-5
d_gene: TRBD1
CDR3nt: TGTGCCAGCAGTTACTCAGGACAGGGTGAAAAACTGTTTTTT
CDR3aa: CASSYSGQGEKLFF

j_gene: TRBJ2-2
abundance: -
v_gene: TRBV19
d_gene: -
CDR3nt: TGTGCCAGTAGTATTTCCAGGGTGTACACCGGGGAGCTGTTTTTT
CDR3aa: CASSISRVYTGELFF

j_gene: TRBJ1-6
abundance: -
v_gene: TRBV7-2
d_gene: -
CDR3nt: TGTGCCAGCAGCAGAGGACAGCCGGGGAGTTCACCCCTCCACTTT
CDR3aa: CASSRGQPGSSPLHF

j_gene: TRBJ1-5
abundance: -
v_gene: TRBV3-1/TRBV3-2
d_gene: -
CDR3nt: TGTGCCAGCAGCCCCTCCCGGGGTTATAGCAATCAGCCCCAGCATTTT
CDR3aa: CASSPSRGYSNQPQHF

j_gene: TRBJ1-6
abundance: -
v_gene: TRBV6-5
d_gene: -
CDR3nt: TGTGCCAGCAAGCCCTCGGGATTTCAACCCCTCCACTTT
CDR3aa: CASKPSGFQPLHF

j_gene: TRBJ2-5
abundance: -
v_gene: TRBV3-1/TRBV3-2
d_gene: -
CDR3nt: TGTGCCAGCAGCCCCAGGAGGGAAGGGTTAGAAGAGACCCAGTACTTC
CDR3aa: CASSPRREGLEETQYF

j_gene: TRBJ2-2
abundance: once
v_gene: TRBV4-1
d_gene: TRBD2
CDR3nt: TGCGCCAGCAGCCAAGTGACTAGCGGTGGGGACGGGGAGCTGTTTTTT
CDR3aa: CASSQVTSGGDGELFF

j_gene: TRBJ1-2
abundance: few
v_gene: TRBV5-1
d_gene: -
CDR3nt: TGCGCCAGCAGCTTGGAGTCAGGGAATCGTGGCTACACCTTC
CDR3aa: CASSLESGNRGYTF

j_gene: TRBJ1-2
abundance: -
v_gene: TRBV19
d_gene: -
CDR3nt: TGTGCCAGTAGTCCCATTTTGAACTATGGCTACACCTTC
CDR3aa: CASSPILNYGYTF

j_gene: TRBJ2-1
abundance: -
v_gene: TRBV10-1
d_gene: -
CDR3nt: TGCGCCAGCAGTGATATTGGACACCCAGACAATGAGCAGTTCTTC
CDR3aa: CASSDIGHPDNEQFF

j_gene: TRBJ1-5
abundance: -
v_gene: TRBV19
d_gene: TRBD1
CDR3nt: TGTGCCAGTAGTTCCCGGGAGGGGGCGCGGCAGCCCCAGCATTTT
CDR3aa: CASSSREGARQPQHF

j_gene: TRBJ1-5
abundance: -
v_gene: TRBV19
d_gene: -
CDR3nt: TGTCCTAGTAATCAGCCCCAGCATTTT
CDR3aa: CPSNQPQHF

j_gene: TRBJ2-5
abundance: -
v_gene: TRBV3-1/TRBV3-2
d_gene: TRBD2
CDR3nt: TGTGCCAGTTTGGGACTAGCTACCCAGTACTTC
CDR3aa: CASLGLATQYF

j_gene: TRBJ1-4
abundance: -
v_gene: TRBV10-1
d_gene: -
CDR3nt: TGCGCCAGCACGGGGATAGACAGGAGAGAAAAACTGTTTTTT
CDR3aa: CASTGIDRREKLFF

j_gene: TRBJ2-4
abundance: -
v_gene: TRBV6-2/TRBV6-3
d_gene: -
CDR3nt: TGTGCCAGCAGTCCGCCGGACAGAAACATTCAGTACTTC
CDR3aa: CASSPPDRNIQYF